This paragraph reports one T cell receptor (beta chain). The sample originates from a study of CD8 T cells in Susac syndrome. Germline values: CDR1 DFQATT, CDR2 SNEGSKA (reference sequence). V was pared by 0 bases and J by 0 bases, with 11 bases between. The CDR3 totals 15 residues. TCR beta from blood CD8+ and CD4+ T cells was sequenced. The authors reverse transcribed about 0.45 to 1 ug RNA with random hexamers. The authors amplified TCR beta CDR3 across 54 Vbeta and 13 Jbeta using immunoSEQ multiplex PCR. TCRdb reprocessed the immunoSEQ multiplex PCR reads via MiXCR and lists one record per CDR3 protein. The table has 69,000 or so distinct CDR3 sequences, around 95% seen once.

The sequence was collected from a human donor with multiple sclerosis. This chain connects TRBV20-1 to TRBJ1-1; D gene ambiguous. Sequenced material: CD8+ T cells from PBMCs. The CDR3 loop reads CSARDPTDMNTEAFF. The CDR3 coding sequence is TGCAGTGCTAGAGATCCTACAGACATGAACACTGAAGCTTTCTTT.